Following are 29 T cell receptor beta chains from one sample sequenced in a study of spatial heterogeneity in lung cancer (dated by TCRdb to about 2019). Per the publication, the time point label means: sample taken at primary tumor resection. Whole RNA extracted from tumor and nontumor lung tissue, or from cryopreserved PBMC samples, was used for TCR sequencing without cell sorting. The library was built by means of 5' RACE. Sequenced on a NextSeq 500. Clones were called with MiXCR by TCRdb after fastp trimmed the public reads at Q25, and only in-frame beta chains were retained. CDR3 protein sequences are deduplicated, and each keeps its most common genes and DNA. In this sample the table shows tens of thousands of distinct CDR3 sequences, approximately 6.9% of which occur a single time. The ten largest account for around 42% of the sample. Sequenced here: PBMCs, sampled at surgery. The receptor source for this set is a female donor with early-stage non-small cell lung cancer.

The chain joins TRBV30 to TRBJ1-1, with 8 positions matching TRBD1. V was clipped by 5 bases and J by 4 bases; unmatched bases: 9. The germline V gene encodes CDR1 GTSNPN and CDR2 SVGIG (reference sequence). This CDR3 is 14 amino acids long. CDR3 amino acids: CAWGRQGKFTEAFF. The CDR3 DNA reads as TGTGCCTGGGGAAGACAGGGGAAGTTCACTGAAGCTTTCTTT.

The chain employs TRBV3-1 and TRBJ1-1; 7 bases are shared with TRBD1. Trimming at V came to 6 bases and at J to 4 bases, leaving 5 bases not matched to a gene. Per the germline V gene, CDR1 is LGHDT and CDR2 is YNNKEL (reference sequence). The CDR3 consists of 13 residues. CDR3 protein: CASRPGGGTEAFF. Here the CDR3 DNA reads TGTGCCAGCAGACCAGGGGGAGGCACTGAAGCTTTCTTT. Together with reference TRBV3-1 and TRBJ1-1, the CDR3 gives the full variable domain: DTAVSQTPKYLVTQMGNDKSIKCEQNLGHDTMYWYKQDSKKFLKIMFSYNNKELIINETVPNRFSPKSPDKAHLNLHINSLELGDSAVYFCASRPGGGTEAFFGQGTRLTVV.

J is TRBJ2-7 and V is TRBV5-4; D might be TRBD1 or TRBD2, each matching 5 bases. The germline V gene encodes CDR1 SGHNT and CDR2 YYREEE (reference sequence). V was shortened by 4 bases and J by 4 bases, with 15 bases between the two germline ends. The CDR3 runs 14 residues. In nucleotides, the CDR3 is TGTGCCAGCAGCATAGGGACCCAGGGTTACGAGCAGTACTTC. It encodes CASSIGTQGYEQYF.

The rearrangement links TRBV2 to TRBJ1-6; TRBD1 matches at 7 bases. J was trimmed by 8 bases and V by 0 bases; bases with no gene match: 4. The germline V gene has CDR1 SNHLY and CDR2 FYNNEI. The CDR3 consists of 15 residues. The CDR3, as DNA: TGTGCCAGCAGTGAAGCGGGACAGCACTATTCACCCCTCCACTTT. This gives the protein CASSEAGQHYSPLHF.

This clonotype was seen a handful of times. This chain links TRBV18 with TRBJ1-1; no firm D call. V was shortened by 4 bases and J by 1 base, with 10 bases between the two germline ends. CDR1 KGHSH and CDR2 LQKENI come from the germline V gene. The CDR3 covers 14 residues. CDR3: CASSRNRENTEAFF. The CDR3 nucleotides read TGTGCCAGCTCACGTAATCGAGAGAACACTGAAGCTTTCTTT.

A few counts support this clonotype. The chain combines TRBV11-2 with TRBJ2-1, with 10 bases that match TRBD1. Trimming took 11 bases from V and 5 from J; bases not matched to a gene: 9. The germline gives CDR1 SGHAT, CDR2 FQNNGV. The CDR3 runs 14 residues. CDR3 DNA: TGTGCCGGTGACCCGGGACAGGGGAACAATGAGCAGTTCTTC. This translates into CAGDPGQGNNEQFF.

This clonotype was counted at least ten times. This rearrangement joins TRBV5-1 to TRBJ2-7; D could derive from TRBD1 or TRBD2 (5 bases each). The germline CDR1 and CDR2 sequences are SGHRS and YFSETQ. The CDR3 runs 14 residues. V lost 4 bases to trimming and J lost 1 base, with 12 bases between them. The CDR3, as DNA: TGCGCCAGCAGCACCGGGACGGCTTCCTACGAGCAGTACTTC. Translated, it gives CASSTGTASYEQYF. Drawing the rest from reference TRBV5-1 and TRBJ2-7, the complete variable domain is KAGVTQTPRYLIKTRGQQVTLSCSPISGHRSVSWYQQTPGQGLQFLFEYFSETQRNKGNFPGRFSGRQFSNSRSEMNVSTLELGDSALYLCASSTGTASYEQYFGPGTRLTVT.

This clonotype has only a few counts. The chain employs TRBV12-3 or TRBV12-4 and TRBJ1-2, with TRBD1 identical over 7 bases. There are 14 residues in the CDR3. The ends lost 4 bases at V and 8 bases at J; junction bases unmatched: 10. The CDR3 DNA sequence: TGTGCCAGCAGTTCTACGACAGGGCCGGGCGGCTACACCTTC. Protein product: CASSSTTGPGGYTF.

This clonotype was detected many times. The V gene is TRBV6-5, the J gene TRBJ1-1; D call uncertain. V was shortened by 4 bases and J by 9 bases, with 15 bases between the two germline ends. This CDR3 is 13 amino acids long. Germline V lookup: CDR1 MNHEY, CDR2 SVGAGI. CDR3 protein: CASSSSLRDKAFF. In nucleotides, the CDR3 is TGTGCCAGCAGTTCCTCCTTGAGAGACAAAGCTTTCTTT.

This clonotype was seen at least ten times. V is TRBV6-1 and J is TRBJ2-2, with D unresolved. Germline CDR1 is MNHNS and CDR2 is SASEGT. Trimming pared 3 bases from V and 8 bases from J, leaving 10 bases between. This CDR3 is built from 13 residues. The CDR3 coding sequence is TGTGCCAGCAGTGAGTCTTCCTTGGGGGAGCTGTTTTTT. Translation gives CASSESSLGELFF.

In its sample, this clonotype was seen many times. This rearrangement joins TRBV7-6 to TRBJ2-7; TRBD1 matches at 11 bases. The V gene end was trimmed by 5 bases and the J gene end by 9 bases; junction bases not matched to a gene: 9. This CDR3 is 14 amino acids long. Germline values: CDR1 SGHVS, CDR2 FNYEAQ. Here the CDR3 reads CASSPRTGGGGQYF. DNA of the CDR3: TGTGCCAGCAGCCCCCGGACAGGGGGCGGTGGGCAGTACTTC. The full variable domain, with the rest looked up from reference TRBV7-6 and TRBJ2-7, is GAGVSQSPRYKVTKRGQDVALRCDPISGHVSLYWYRQALGQGPEFLTYFNYEAQQDKSGLPNDRFSAERPEGSISTLTIQRTEQRDSAMYRCASSPRTGGGGQYFGPGTRLTVT.

The sample holds many counts of this clonotype. This sequence joins TRBV7-2 and TRBJ1-1; no clear D. The CDR3 is 13 residues long. Germline V lookup: CDR1 SGHTA, CDR2 FQGNSA. Trimming took off 5 bases at V and 3 bases at J, with 10 bases between the two ends. The DNA for the CDR3 is TGTGCCAGCAGCCTTCGTATGGACACTGAAGCTTTCTTT. It is translated as CASSLRMDTEAFF.

This clonotype was observed many times. The chain joins TRBV4-1 to TRBJ1-4; a possible D gene is TRBD1 (5 bases). CDR1 MGHRA and CDR2 YSYEKL come from the germline V gene. CDR3 length equals 15 residues. V lost 1 base to trimming and J lost 3 bases, with 9 bases between them. The DNA for the CDR3 is TGCGCCAGCAGCCAAGCGGAAGGGGCTAATGAAAAACTGTTTTTT. Encoded protein: CASSQAEGANEKLFF.

This clonotype was seen a handful of times. CDR3 in DNA: TGTGCCAGCAGTAAGGACAGGAGGAACACTGAAGCTTTCTTT. Translated: CASSKDRRNTEAFF. The chain uses TRBV6-1 and TRBJ1-1, with TRBD1 matching 7 bases. The CDR3 is 14 amino acids. V shed 5 bases, J shed 1 base, and the junction held 4 bases outside the gene matches. Germline V gene data show CDR1 as MNHNS and CDR2 as SASEGT.

Comment on this clonotype: A much larger clone sits a single nucleotide away, making a read error possible. Without the conserved terminal phenylalanine or tryptophan, this CDR3 likely stems from a read error. The chain joins TRBV29-1 to TRBJ2-5; a possible D gene is TRBD1 (5 bases). The CDR3 runs 13 residues. V lost 0 bases and J lost 3, with 8 bases in between. Germline CDR1 and CDR2: SQVTM and ANQGSEA. In DNA form, the CDR3 reads TGCAGCGTTGAAGAATCAGGGAAAGAGACCCAGTACTCC. Its protein product is CSVEESGKETQYS.

This clonotype was seen repeatedly, ten times or more. The chain recombines TRBV20-1 with TRBJ1-6; maybe TRBD1 (5 bases). Trimming took 5 bases from V and 12 from J, leaving 23 bases between them. Germline CDR1 and CDR2: DFQATT and SNEGSKA (reference sequence). The CDR3 has 15 residues. The CDR3 nucleotides read TGCAGTGCTTACAAGACCGGGACGGCGAGTAAACCCCTCCACTTT. Translating gives CSAYKTGTASKPLHF.

This clonotype appeared many times. This chain links TRBV29-1 with TRBJ2-5; perhaps TRBD2 as D (7 bases). CDR1 and CDR2 from the germline V gene are SQVTM and ANQGSEA. The length of the CDR3 is 13 residues. V shed 6 bases and J shed 4 bases, with 15 bases lying between them. The CDR3 nucleotides are TGCAGCGTAACCGAGGGGGGGCGAGAGACCCAGTACTTC. This encodes CSVTEGGRETQYF.

The sample holds many counts of this clonotype. The chain is built from TRBV7-9 and TRBJ2-1; TRBD2 is a possible D gene (7 bases). Germline V gene sequence: CDR1 SEHNR, CDR2 FQNEAQ (reference sequence). V lost 5 bases and J 6 bases, leaving 20 bases between the germline ends. This CDR3 is 16 amino acids long. CDR3 bases: TGTGCCAGCAGCCTCCCGGGGGCCCGGGGGGCCAATGAGCAGTTCTTC. It encodes CASSLPGARGANEQFF.

The chain joins TRBV6-5 to TRBJ2-7; D uncertain. Trimming removed 6 bases at V and 2 bases at J, with 14 bases between. The germline V gene has CDR1 MNHEY and CDR2 SVGAGI. CDR3 length: 14 residues. Here the CDR3 DNA reads TGTGCCAGCAGCCCCCCGGAACAGACCTACGAGCAGTACTTC. Translated: CASSPPEQTYEQYF.

This clonotype was observed a handful of times. The genes are TRBV5-1 and TRBJ2-1, with D unclear. V was trimmed by 0 bases and J by 2 bases, leaving 9 bases between them. The germline gives CDR1 SGHRS, CDR2 YFSETQ. The CDR3 extends over 15 amino acids. CDR3 residues: CASSLGGRAYNEQFF. In DNA form, the CDR3 reads TGCGCCAGCAGCTTGGGCGGAAGGGCCTACAATGAGCAGTTCTTC.

The V gene is TRBV7-2, the J gene TRBJ1-2, with D possibly being TRBD1 (5 bases). CDR1 is SGHTA, CDR2 FQGNSA, per germline. V was cut by 1 base and J by 2 bases, with 14 bases left in between. This CDR3 comprises 16 residues. The chain's CDR3 is CASSLGITGGNYGYTF. CDR3 coding DNA: TGTGCCAGCAGCTTAGGGATAACAGGAGGGAACTATGGCTACACCTTC.

This chain joins TRBV15 and TRBJ2-7; D ambiguous. The ends were cut back, 2 bases at V and 3 bases at J, with 8 bases in the middle. This CDR3 contains 13 residues. CDR1 is LNHNV, CDR2 YYDKDF, per germline (reference sequence). CDR3 sequence: CATSRPPIYEQYF. The CDR3 coding sequence is TGTGCCACCAGCAGACCGCCGATCTACGAGCAGTACTTC.

This clonotype was recorded many times. J is TRBJ2-7 and V is TRBV4-1, with no clear D. Germline V gene lookup returns CDR1 MGHRA and CDR2 YSYEKL. V lost 1 base, J lost 0 bases, and 4 bases lay in between. The CDR3 loop spans 13 amino acids. The CDR3 loop is CASSQASSYEQYF. The CDR3 region has the DNA TGCGCCAGCAGCCAAGCCAGCTCCTACGAGCAGTACTTC.

The table lists this clonotype with many counts. The chain links TRBV6-6 to TRBJ1-5, with D hard to call. The CDR3 has 16 amino acids. Germline CDR1 is MNHNY and CDR2 is SVGAGI (reference sequence). V was cut by 5 bases and J by 0 bases, with 14 bases left in between. CDR3 DNA sequence: TGTGCCAGCAGTGCCCGTGCCCCTGATAGCAATCAGCCCCAGCATTTT. It codes for CASSARAPDSNQPQHF.

This clonotype was found many times. This chain links TRBV6-6 with TRBJ1-2, with D perhaps TRBD1 (6 bases). Looked up from germline, CDR1 is MNHNY and CDR2 is SVGAGI (reference sequence). V gave up 8 bases and J gave up 2 bases, with 18 bases separating them. CDR3 size: 15 residues. CDR3 amino acids: CASSTPGQTNYGYTF. The CDR3 nucleotides read TGTGCCAGCTCTACTCCCGGACAGACCAACTATGGCTACACCTTC.

The V call is TRBV10-3, the J call TRBJ1-3; 7 nucleotides match TRBD1. The ends lost 9 bases at V and 2 bases at J; junction bases unmatched: 4. CDR3 size: 13 residues. CDR1 and CDR2 (germline): ENHRY, SYGVKD. The CDR3 region has the DNA TGTGCCATTTCGACAGGGACTGGAAACACCATATATTTT. It specifies CAISTGTGNTIYF.

The chain couples TRBV7-3 to TRBJ1-1; D is unclear. The CDR3 spans 15 residues. V lost 3 bases, J lost 1 base, and 12 bases lay in between. Looked up from germline, CDR1 is SGHTA and CDR2 is FQGTGA. The CDR3: CASSFGSGPNTEAFF. In DNA, the CDR3 is TGTGCCAGCAGCTTCGGATCAGGACCGAACACTGAAGCTTTCTTT.

This clonotype was detected many times. This chain joins TRBV6-5 and TRBJ2-6; 7 nucleotides match TRBD1. Germline V gene sequence: CDR1 MNHEY, CDR2 SVGAGI. The CDR3 covers 13 residues. Trimming took 6 bases from V and 10 from J; bases not matched to a gene: 6. DNA of the CDR3: TGTGCCAGCAGCGTGACAGGGTGGAACGTCCTGACTTTC. It translates to CASSVTGWNVLTF.

This clonotype was picked up many times. The chain employs TRBV5-1 and TRBJ2-5; 8 nucleotides align to TRBD2. The length of the CDR3 is 15 residues. In germline, CDR1 is SGHRS, CDR2 YFSETQ. V shed 3 bases, J shed 0 bases, and the junction held 4 bases outside the gene matches. In nucleotides, the CDR3 is TGCGCCAGCAGCTGGGGTAGCGGGGACCAAGAGACCCAGTACTTC. Translation gives CASSWGSGDQETQYF.